These 26 T cell receptor beta chains were sequenced from one sample in a study of shared clonotypes between healthy human individuals. The table came from immunoSEQ multiplex PCR; TCRdb's copy has only in-frame clones and leaves some out. The table shows about 2.2 million clones, with under 95% occurring only once. It was CD45RO-negative cells, positively selected for CCR7, that made up naive CD8 cells, with terminally differentiated effector memory CD45RA+ cells excluded. The sequenced sample was naive CD8+ T cells from PBMCs. These receptors were taken from a man aged 18 to 35 in good health. Some clones in this sample may be carry-over from other donors' samples.

Only one count was recorded for this clone. This chain uses TRBV6-5 with TRBJ2-5, with 7 bases lining up with TRBD1. With the DNA end fitting TRBJ2-7 better, the J assignment may be wrong. The CDR3 is 15 residues long. Germline loops: CDR1 MNHEY, CDR2 SVGAGI. CDR3 amino acids: CASSYQQGSSYEQYF. Here the CDR3 DNA reads TGTGCCAGCAGTTACCAACAGGGGAGTTCCTACGAGCAGTACTTC.

This chain uses TRBV11-2 with TRBJ1-5; D is unresolved. Trimming took off 1 base at V and 5 bases at J, with 12 bases between the two ends. This CDR3 comprises 15 residues. Germline V gives CDR1 SGHAT, CDR2 FQNNGV. CDR3 region: CASSLGWAADQPQHF. Written as DNA, the CDR3 is TGTGCCAGCAGCTTAGGGTGGGCGGCTGATCAGCCCCAGCATTTT. Full variable domain (outside the CDR3, taken from reference TRBV11-2 and TRBJ1-5): EAGVAQSPRYKIIEKRQSVAFWCNPISGHATLYWYQQILGQGPKLLIQFQNNGVVDDSQLPKDRFSAERLKGVDSTLKIQPAKLEDSAVYLCASSLGWAADQPQHFGDGTRLSIL.

This clone has just one count. The CDR3 bases are TGTGCCAGCAGTCCGAGACAGGGGGTGAGCAACGAGCAGTACTTC. Translation: CASSPRQGVSNEQYF. The V gene is TRBV28, the J gene TRBJ2-7; the match to TRBD1 covers 9 bases. V lost 5 bases to trimming and J lost 5 bases; unmatched junction nucleotides: 10. This CDR3 is built from 15 residues. CDR1 and CDR2 from the germline V gene are MDHEN and SYDVKM. Supplemented by reference TRBV28 and TRBJ2-7, the full variable domain reads DVKVTQSSRYLVKRTGEKVFLECVQDMDHENMFWYRQDPGLGLRLIYFSYDVKMKEKGDIPEGYSVSREKKERFSLILESASTNQTSMYLCASSPRQGVSNEQYFGPGTRLTVT.

Notes on this clone: The same CDR3 is also encoded by other DNA sequences in this sample. J is TRBJ1-5 and V is TRBV27; tentative D call: TRBD1 (6 bases). The CDR3 has 14 amino acids. CDR1 is MNHEY and CDR2 is SMNVEV in the germline V gene (reference sequence). Between the trimmed V and J ends, which lost 6 bases and 1 base, there was a span of 10 bases. The CDR3 DNA sequence: TGTGCCAGCAGCCAACAGGGAAGCAATCAGCCCCAGCATTTT. It yields the protein CASSQQGSNQPQHF.

This chain uses TRBV10-3 with TRBJ2-7; 8 nucleotides line up with TRBD1. Germline lookup yields CDR1 ENHRY and CDR2 SYGVKD. V was clipped by 8 bases and J by 4 bases; unmatched bases: 10. The CDR3 is 14 amino acids. The CDR3 region has the DNA TGTGCCATCGCCAGGCAGGGGGCGCAGTACGAGCAGTACTTC. Amino acid sequence: CAIARQGAQYEQYF.

The J gene is TRBJ1-3, the V gene TRBV19, with unresolved D. This CDR3 has 13 amino acids. Germline lookup yields CDR1 LNHDA and CDR2 SQIVND (reference sequence). V gave up 5 bases and J gave up 4 bases, with 9 bases separating them. The CDR3 nucleotides read TGTGCCAGTAGTCGGCAACCCGGAAACACCATATATTTT. Amino acids: CASSRQPGNTIYF.

V gene TRBV27 combines with J gene TRBJ2-7; D may be TRBD2 (6 bases). V was trimmed by 5 bases and J by 6 bases, leaving 11 bases between them. This CDR3 has 12 residues. Germline loops: CDR1 MNHEY, CDR2 SMNVEV (reference sequence). Here the CDR3 DNA reads TGTGCCAGCAGTAATCAGGGAGGCGAGCAGTACTTC. Translated: CASSNQGGEQYF.

The chain combines TRBV28 with TRBJ2-7, with 8 bases matching TRBD1. This CDR3 has 14 residues. V dropped 1 base and J dropped 4; count of bases not matched to a gene: 3. In germline, CDR1 is MDHEN, CDR2 SYDVKM. The chain's CDR3 is CASSLSGQVYEQYF. CDR3 DNA: TGTGCCAGCAGTTTATCGGGACAGGTATACGAGCAGTACTTC.

This clone was seen only a few times. J is TRBJ1-1 and V is TRBV7-6; possibly TRBD1 for D (5 bases). This CDR3 is built from 14 residues. The V gene lost 5 bases and the J gene lost 1 base, with 11 bases spanning the gap. The V gene's germline CDR1 is SGHVS and CDR2 FNYEAQ. This CDR3 reads CASSPGTRNTEAFF. For the CDR3, the DNA is TGTGCCAGCAGCCCAGGGACCAGGAACACTGAAGCTTTCTTT.

The J gene is TRBJ2-3, the V gene TRBV9; D may be TRBD2 (5 bases). The ends were cut back, 3 bases at V and 0 bases at J, with 8 bases in the middle. CDR1 is SGDLS, CDR2 YYNGEE, per germline. The CDR3 consists of 14 residues. CDR3 loop: CASSGTRSTDTQYF. CDR3 DNA sequence: TGTGCCAGCAGCGGGACTCGGAGCACAGATACGCAGTATTTT.

The V gene is TRBV7-9, the J gene TRBJ2-2; 7 positions agree with TRBD2. Per the germline V gene, CDR1 is SEHNR and CDR2 is FQNEAQ (reference sequence). The J segment lost 4 bases and the V segment lost 1 base, leaving 6 bases of the junction unmatched. CDR3 length equals 16 residues. Written as DNA, the CDR3 is TGTGCCAGCAGCTTAGGCGGGAGCGGTAGCACCGGGGAGCTGTTTTTT. Encoded protein: CASSLGGSGSTGELFF.

The chain uses TRBV27 and TRBJ2-1; 13 bases fit TRBD2. CDR1 is MNHEY, CDR2 SMNVEV, per germline (reference sequence). The J segment lost 5 bases and the V segment lost 8 bases, leaving 6 bases of the junction unmatched. This CDR3 contains 15 residues. In nucleotides, the CDR3 is TGTGCCAGCCGAAGGACTAGCGGGAGAAACAATGAGCAGTTCTTC. This encodes CASRRTSGRNNEQFF.

This clone was detected once. The chain recombines TRBV28 with TRBJ2-7; D not resolved. Germline V gives CDR1 MDHEN, CDR2 SYDVKM. The V and J ends lost 6 bases and 5 bases respectively, with 17 bases between them. This CDR3 comprises 14 residues. CDR3 sequence reads: CASSAVAAVDEQYF. For the CDR3, the DNA is TGTGCCAGCAGCGCCGTGGCGGCAGTTGACGAGCAGTACTTC.

Remarks on this clone: Different DNA sequences within this sample yield the same CDR3. The rearrangement joins TRBV7-9 to TRBJ2-7, with D unresolved. The V gene lost 5 bases and the J gene lost 2 bases, with 4 bases spanning the gap. In germline, CDR1 is SEHNR, CDR2 FQNEAQ (reference sequence). CDR3 length equals 11 residues. The CDR3 loop reads CASSVAYEQYF. The CDR3 DNA reads TGTGCCAGCAGCGTCGCCTACGAGCAGTACTTC.

V is TRBV7-7 and J is TRBJ2-1; the match to TRBD2 covers 13 bases. Losses at the gene ends were 0 bases for V and 8 bases for J; bases not matched to a gene: 10. The germline CDR1 and CDR2 sequences are SSHAT and FNYEAQ (reference sequence). The CDR3 is made up of 18 amino acids. Written as DNA, the CDR3 is TGTGCCAGCAGCTTAGCGGTTCGGACTAGCGGGAGCTCGTATGAGCAGTTCTTC. Its translation: CASSLAVRTSGSSYEQFF.

The gene calls are TRBV27 and TRBJ1-5; D possibly corresponds to TRBD1 (6 bases). The CDR3 consists of 14 residues. CDR1 and CDR2 (germline): MNHEY, SMNVEV (reference sequence). The ends were cut back, 3 bases at V and 7 bases at J, with 13 bases in the middle. The CDR3 nucleotides read TGTGCCAGCAGTTTCAAGGACAGATACCAGCCCCAGCATTTT. Amino acids: CASSFKDRYQPQHF.

The chain uses TRBV4-1 and TRBJ1-2; D perhaps matches TRBD1 (5 bases). The V end was cut by 0 bases, the J end by 4 bases, with 18 bases between. The CDR3 has 17 amino acids. In germline, CDR1 is MGHRA, CDR2 YSYEKL. For the CDR3, the DNA is TGCGCCAGCAGCCAAGATTCCGGGACGCTCGGCGGCTATGGCTACACCTTC. This encodes CASSQDSGTLGGYGYTF.

In DNA, the CDR3 is TGTGCCATCAGTACTTTTGACGACGAGCAGTACTTC. This encodes CAISTFDDEQYF. The chain couples TRBV10-3 to TRBJ2-7; unclear D gene. Germline CDR1 ENHRY, CDR2 SYGVKD. The CDR3 has 12 amino acids. V was trimmed by 5 bases and J by 5 bases, leaving 10 bases between them.

The gene calls are TRBV5-6 and TRBJ1-2, with D tentatively TRBD1 (6 bases). The V and J ends lost 6 bases and 2 bases respectively, with 17 bases between them. Per germline, CDR1 SGHDT and CDR2 YYEEEE. The CDR3 sequence is 15 residues long. Here the CDR3 DNA reads TGTGCCAGCATCGCCATTCGGGGGCCCAACTATGGCTACACCTTC. Encoded protein: CASIAIRGPNYGYTF.

The chain has TRBV29-1 and TRBJ2-3; TRBD2 is a possible D gene (6 bases). The CDR3 has 14 residues. Trimming left V 3 bases short and J 6 bases short, with 16 bases between. The germline V gene encodes CDR1 SQVTM and CDR2 ANQGSEA. Here the CDR3 reads CSVDVTAGRDTQYF. The CDR3 region has the DNA TGCAGCGTTGATGTGACAGCGGGCCGGGATACGCAGTATTTT.

Here the CDR3 DNA reads TGTGCCAGCAGCGTAGTCGGGGTAACCCCAGTTAATGAAGCTTTCTTT. Its translation is CASSVVGVTPVNEAFF. The V gene is TRBV9, the J gene TRBJ1-1; the D is unclear. Per germline, CDR1 SGDLS and CDR2 YYNGEE. Trimming pared 0 bases from V and 7 bases from J, leaving 19 bases between. The CDR3 spans 16 residues.

This chain uses TRBV5-1 with TRBJ2-7; the match to TRBD1 covers 9 bases. The germline CDR1 and CDR2 sequences are SGHRS and YFSETQ. Unmatched junction bases numbered 4, after V lost 0 bases and J lost 3 bases. The CDR3 loop spans 15 amino acids. In DNA form, the CDR3 reads TGCGCCAGCAGCTTGGAACAGGGGGCAGGCTACGAGCAGTACTTC. It codes for CASSLEQGAGYEQYF.

The chain links TRBV28 to TRBJ2-7; 7 bases are a match to TRBD2. V lost 3 bases and J lost 5; bases outside the gene matches: 10. The CDR3 extends over 15 amino acids. Germline assignment: CDR1 MDHEN and CDR2 SYDVKM. The CDR3 region has the DNA TGTGCCAGCAGTTTGAGGGTGGGGGGGAGCAACGAGCAGTACTTC. This encodes CASSLRVGGSNEQYF.

The chain has TRBV9 and TRBJ2-6; TRBD2 aligns across 9 bases. Germline V gene data show CDR1 as SGDLS and CDR2 as YYNGEE. Unmatched junction bases numbered 9, after V lost 0 bases and J lost 2 bases. The CDR3 is 19 residues long. CDR3 sequence reads: CASSVAREREVAGANVLTF. The CDR3, as DNA: TGTGCCAGCAGCGTAGCTCGGGAGCGGGAGGTGGCTGGGGCCAACGTCCTGACTTTC.

The chain carries TRBV7-8 and TRBJ2-7, with TRBD2 identical over 10 bases. The CDR3 runs to 16 residues. Looked up from germline, CDR1 is SGHVS and CDR2 is FQNEAQ. The trim removed 2 bases at V and 5 bases at J, leaving 9 bases unmatched. The CDR3 spells CASSLWLAGEWDEQYF. CDR3 DNA: TGTGCCAGCAGCTTATGGCTAGCGGGAGAATGGGACGAGCAGTACTTC.

The chain recombines TRBV28 with TRBJ1-1; D gene uncertain. Looked up from germline, CDR1 is MDHEN and CDR2 is SYDVKM. The CDR3 extends over 15 amino acids. V gave up 3 bases and J gave up 6 bases, with 17 bases separating them. CDR3 residues: CASSLLGYRLAEAFF. Here the CDR3 DNA reads TGTGCCAGCAGTTTGCTCGGGTATAGGCTCGCTGAAGCTTTCTTT. The variable domain in full, with the rest retrieved from reference TRBV28 and TRBJ1-1, is DVKVTQSSRYLVKRTGEKVFLECVQDMDHENMFWYRQDPGLGLRLIYFSYDVKMKEKGDIPEGYSVSREKKERFSLILESASTNQTSMYLCASSLLGYRLAEAFFGQGTRLTVV.